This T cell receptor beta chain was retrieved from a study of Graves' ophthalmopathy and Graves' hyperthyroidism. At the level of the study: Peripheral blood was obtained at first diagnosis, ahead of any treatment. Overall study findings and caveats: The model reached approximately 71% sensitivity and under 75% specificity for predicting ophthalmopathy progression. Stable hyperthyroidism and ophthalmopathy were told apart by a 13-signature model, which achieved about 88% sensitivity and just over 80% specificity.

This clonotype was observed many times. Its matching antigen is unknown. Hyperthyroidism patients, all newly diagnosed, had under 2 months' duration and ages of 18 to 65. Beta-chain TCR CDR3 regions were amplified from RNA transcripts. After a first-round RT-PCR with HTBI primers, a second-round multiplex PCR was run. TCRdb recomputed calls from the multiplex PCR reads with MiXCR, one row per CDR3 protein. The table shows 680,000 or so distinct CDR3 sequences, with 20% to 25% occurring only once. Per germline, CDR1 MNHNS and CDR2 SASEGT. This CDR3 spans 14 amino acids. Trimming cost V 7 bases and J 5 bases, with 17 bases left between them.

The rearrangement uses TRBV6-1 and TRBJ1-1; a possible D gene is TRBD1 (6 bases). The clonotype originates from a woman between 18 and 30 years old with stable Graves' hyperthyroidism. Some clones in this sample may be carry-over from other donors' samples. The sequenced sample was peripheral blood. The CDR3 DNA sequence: TGTGCCAGCAACGAACAGGGAGGTCGGACTGAAGCTTTCTTT. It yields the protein CASNEQGGRTEAFF.